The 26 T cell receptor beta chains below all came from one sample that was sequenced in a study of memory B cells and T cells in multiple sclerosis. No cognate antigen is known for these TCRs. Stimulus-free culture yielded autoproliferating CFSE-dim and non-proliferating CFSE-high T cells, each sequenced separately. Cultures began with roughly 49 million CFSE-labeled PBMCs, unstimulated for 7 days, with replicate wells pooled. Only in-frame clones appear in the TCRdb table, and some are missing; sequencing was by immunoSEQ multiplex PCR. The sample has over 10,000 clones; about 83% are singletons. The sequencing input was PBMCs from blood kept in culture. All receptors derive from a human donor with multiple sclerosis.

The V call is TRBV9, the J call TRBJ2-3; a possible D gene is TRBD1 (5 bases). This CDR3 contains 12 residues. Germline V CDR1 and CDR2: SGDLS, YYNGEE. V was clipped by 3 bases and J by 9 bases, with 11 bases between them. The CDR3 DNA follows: TGTGCCAGCAGCGGATCAGGGTTGACGCAGTATTTT. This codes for CASSGSGLTQYF.

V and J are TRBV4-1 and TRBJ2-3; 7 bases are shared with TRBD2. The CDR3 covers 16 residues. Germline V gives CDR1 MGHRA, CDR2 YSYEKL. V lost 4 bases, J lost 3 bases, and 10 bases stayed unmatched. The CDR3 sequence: CASSLLLGGRTDTQYF. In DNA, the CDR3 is TGCGCCAGCAGCCTACTACTCGGCGGGAGAACAGATACGCAGTATTTT.

In DNA form, the CDR3 reads TGTGCCTGGAGTGGAACCGGGACTAGTCAGTTCTTC. Protein: CAWSGTGTSQFF. V and J are TRBV30 and TRBJ2-1, with 8 bases fitting TRBD2. CDR3 length: 12 amino acids. The trim removed 1 base at V and 13 bases at J, leaving 6 bases unmatched. From germline, CDR1 is GTSNPN and CDR2 SVGIG (reference sequence).

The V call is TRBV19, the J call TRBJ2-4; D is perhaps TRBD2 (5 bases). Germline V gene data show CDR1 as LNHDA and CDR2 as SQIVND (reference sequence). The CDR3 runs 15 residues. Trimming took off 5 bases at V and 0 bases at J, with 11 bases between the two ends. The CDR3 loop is CASSDPGLAKNIQYF. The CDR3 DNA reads TGTGCCAGTAGTGACCCAGGACTAGCCAAAAACATTCAGTACTTC.

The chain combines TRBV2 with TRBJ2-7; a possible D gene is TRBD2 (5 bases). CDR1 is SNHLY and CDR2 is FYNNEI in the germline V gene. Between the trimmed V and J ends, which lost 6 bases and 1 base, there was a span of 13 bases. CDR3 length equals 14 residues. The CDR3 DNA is TGTGCCAGCAGCGCCAGACGGGGATCCTACGAGCAGTACTTC. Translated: CASSARRGSYEQYF.

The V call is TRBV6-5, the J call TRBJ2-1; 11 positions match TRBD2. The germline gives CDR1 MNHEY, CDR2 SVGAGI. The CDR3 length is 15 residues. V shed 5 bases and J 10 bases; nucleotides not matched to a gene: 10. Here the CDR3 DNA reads TGTGCCAGCAGTCATGTAGCGGGGGGGCCGTGGGAGCAGTTCTTC. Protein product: CASSHVAGGPWEQFF.

CDR3: CASSKRGDRETNYGYTF. The CDR3 nucleotides are TGTGCCAGCAGCAAAAGGGGGGACAGGGAGACTAACTATGGCTACACCTTC. The chain employs TRBV21-1 and TRBJ1-2; the D segment call TRBD1 is taken from the table without a DNA check. TRBV21-1 has pseudogene status. The CDR3 spans 17 residues.

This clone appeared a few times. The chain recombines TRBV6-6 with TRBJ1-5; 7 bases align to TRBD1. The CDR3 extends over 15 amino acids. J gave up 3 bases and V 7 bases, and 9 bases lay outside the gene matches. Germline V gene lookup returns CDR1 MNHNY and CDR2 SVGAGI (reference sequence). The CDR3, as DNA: TGTGCCAGCACCCTACAGGGGTCAGACAATCAGCCCCAGCATTTT. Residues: CASTLQGSDNQPQHF.

CDR3 region: CATSRGQGSNQPQHF. The CDR3 DNA sequence: TGTGCCACCAGCAGGGGACAGGGGAGCAATCAGCCCCAGCATTTT. The gene calls are TRBV15 and TRBJ1-5, with TRBD1 matching over 10 bases. Germline CDR1 reads LNHNV; CDR2 reads YYDKDF (reference sequence). Losses at the gene ends were 3 bases for V and 1 base for J; bases not matched to a gene: 0. The CDR3 is made up of 15 amino acids.

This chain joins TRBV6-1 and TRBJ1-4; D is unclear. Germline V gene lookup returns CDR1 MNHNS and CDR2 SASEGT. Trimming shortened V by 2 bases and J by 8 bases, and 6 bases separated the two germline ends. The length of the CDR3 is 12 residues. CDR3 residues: CASSELAEKLFF. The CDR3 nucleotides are TGTGCCAGCAGTGAACTAGCGGAAAAACTGTTTTTT.

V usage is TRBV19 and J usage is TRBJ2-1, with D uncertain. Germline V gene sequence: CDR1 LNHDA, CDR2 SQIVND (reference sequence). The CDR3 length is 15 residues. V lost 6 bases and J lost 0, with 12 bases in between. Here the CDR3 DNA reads TGTGCCAGTAGGAACGGGCCTAGCTCCTACAATGAGCAGTTCTTC. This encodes CASRNGPSSYNEQFF.

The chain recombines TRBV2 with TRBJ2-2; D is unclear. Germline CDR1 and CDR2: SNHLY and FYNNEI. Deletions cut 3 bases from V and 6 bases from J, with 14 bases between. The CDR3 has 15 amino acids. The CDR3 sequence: CASSEYPQDAGELFF. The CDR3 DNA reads TGTGCCAGCAGTGAGTACCCCCAGGACGCCGGGGAGCTGTTTTTT.

The CDR3 protein is CASSTQGARGYTF. Here the CDR3 DNA reads TGTGCCAGCAGCACGCAGGGGGCGCGGGGCTACACCTTC. The rearrangement links TRBV9 to TRBJ1-2; TRBD1 aligns across 8 bases. The length of the CDR3 is 13 residues. Per germline, CDR1 SGDLS and CDR2 YYNGEE. With V trimmed by 4 bases and J by 8 bases, 7 bases remained unmatched.

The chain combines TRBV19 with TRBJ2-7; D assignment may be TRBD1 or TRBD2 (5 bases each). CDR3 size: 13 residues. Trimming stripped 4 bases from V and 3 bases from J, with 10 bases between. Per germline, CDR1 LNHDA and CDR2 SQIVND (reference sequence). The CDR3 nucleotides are TGTGCCAGTAGTAGGGGACGGCACTACGAGCAGTACTTC. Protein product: CASSRGRHYEQYF.

CDR3 DNA: TGCAGCGTTGGGACAGGTAGTGGGGCCAACGTCCTGACTTTC. This translates into CSVGTGSGANVLTF. The chain combines TRBV29-1 with TRBJ2-6, with TRBD1 matching over 7 bases. In germline, CDR1 is SQVTM, CDR2 ANQGSEA. V trimming: 4 bases; J trimming: 3 bases; junction bases outside the gene matches: 3. This CDR3 has 14 residues.

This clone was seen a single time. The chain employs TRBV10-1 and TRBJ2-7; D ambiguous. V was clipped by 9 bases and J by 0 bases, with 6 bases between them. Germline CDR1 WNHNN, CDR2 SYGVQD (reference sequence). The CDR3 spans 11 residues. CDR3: CASPLSYEQYF. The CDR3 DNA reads TGCGCCAGTCCCCTCTCCTACGAGCAGTACTTC.

The CDR3 here is CASSLSEGANYGYTF. DNA of the CDR3: TGTGCCAGCAGTTTATCCGAGGGCGCTAACTATGGCTACACCTTC. The V call is TRBV28, the J call TRBJ1-2; no clear D. With 1 base removed from V and 0 bases from J, the gap between germline ends came to 9 bases. The germline CDR1 and CDR2 sequences are MDHEN and SYDVKM. The CDR3 runs to 15 residues.

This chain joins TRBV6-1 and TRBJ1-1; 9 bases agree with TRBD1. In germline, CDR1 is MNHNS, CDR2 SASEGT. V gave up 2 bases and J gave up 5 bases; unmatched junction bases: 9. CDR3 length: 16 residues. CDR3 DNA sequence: TGTGCCAGCAGTGAACCGAGTAGACAGGGGGTAACTGAAGCTTTCTTT. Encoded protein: CASSEPSRQGVTEAFF.

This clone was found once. The CDR3 nucleotides read TGTGCCAGCAGCCGAAATCTGGAAAATTCACCCCTCCACTTT. Amino acids: CASSRNLENSPLHF. The V call is TRBV14, the J call TRBJ1-6; unclear D gene. V shed 4 bases and J shed 7 bases, with 11 bases lying between them. The CDR3 is 14 residues long. In germline, CDR1 is SGHDN, CDR2 FVKESK. Full variable domain (remainder filled in from reference TRBV14 and TRBJ1-6): EAGVTQFPSHSVIEKGQTVTLRCDPISGHDNLYWYRRVMGKEIKFLLHFVKESKQDESGMPNNRFLAERTGGTYSTLKVQPAELEDSGVYFCASSRNLENSPLHFGNGTRLTVT.

This CDR3 is CASSLTGGGQTQYF. The CDR3 coding sequence is TGTGCCAGCAGTTTAACAGGGGGCGGCCAGACCCAGTACTTC. The gene calls are TRBV28 and TRBJ2-5, with TRBD1 matching over 9 bases. The CDR3 runs to 14 residues. J was trimmed by 6 bases and V by 2 bases; bases with no gene match: 4. Germline values: CDR1 MDHEN, CDR2 SYDVKM.

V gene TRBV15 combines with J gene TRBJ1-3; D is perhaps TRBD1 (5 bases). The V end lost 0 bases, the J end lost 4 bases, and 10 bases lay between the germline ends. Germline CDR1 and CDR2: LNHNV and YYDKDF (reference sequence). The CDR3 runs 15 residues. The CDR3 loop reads CATSRDRVRGNTIYF. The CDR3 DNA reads TGTGCCACCAGCAGAGACAGGGTTCGCGGAAACACCATATATTTT. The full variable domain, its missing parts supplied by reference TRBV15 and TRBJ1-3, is DAMVIQNPRYQVTQFGKPVTLSCSQTLNHNVMYWYQQKSSQAPKLLFHYYDKDFNNEADTPDNFQSRRPNTSFCFLDIRSPGLGDTAMYLCATSRDRVRGNTIYFGEGSWLTVV.

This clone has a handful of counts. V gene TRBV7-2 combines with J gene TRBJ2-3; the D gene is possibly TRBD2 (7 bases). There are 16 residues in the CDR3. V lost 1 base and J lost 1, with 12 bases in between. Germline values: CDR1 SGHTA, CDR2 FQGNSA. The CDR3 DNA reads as TGTGCCAGCAGCTTAGGCGTGGGGGGGCGCACAGATACGCAGTATTTT. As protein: CASSLGVGGRTDTQYF. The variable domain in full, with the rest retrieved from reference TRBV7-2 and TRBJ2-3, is GAGVSQSPSNKVTEKGKDVELRCDPISGHTALYWYRQSLGQGLEFLIYFQGNSAPDKSGLPSDRFSAERTGGSVSTLTIQRTQQEDSAVYLCASSLGVGGRTDTQYFGPGTRLTVL.

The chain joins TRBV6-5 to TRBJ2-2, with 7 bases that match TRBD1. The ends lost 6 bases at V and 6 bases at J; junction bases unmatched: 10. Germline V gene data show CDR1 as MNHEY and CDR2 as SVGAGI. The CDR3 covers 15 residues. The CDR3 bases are TGTGCCAGCAGCTCTCAGACAGGGACGGCCGGGGAGCTGTTTTTT. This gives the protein CASSSQTGTAGELFF.

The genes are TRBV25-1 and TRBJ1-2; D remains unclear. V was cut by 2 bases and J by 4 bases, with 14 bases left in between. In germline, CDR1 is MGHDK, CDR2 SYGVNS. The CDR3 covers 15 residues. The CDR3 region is CASSEGRKPPYGYTF. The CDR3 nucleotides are TGTGCCAGCAGTGAAGGTCGCAAGCCCCCCTATGGCTACACCTTC.

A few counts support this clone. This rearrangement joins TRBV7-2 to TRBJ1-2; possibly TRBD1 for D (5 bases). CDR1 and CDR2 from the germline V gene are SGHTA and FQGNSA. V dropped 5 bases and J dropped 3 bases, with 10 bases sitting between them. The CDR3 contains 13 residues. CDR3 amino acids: CASSPGEDYGYTF. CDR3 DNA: TGTGCCAGCAGCCCGGGGGAAGACTATGGCTACACCTTC.

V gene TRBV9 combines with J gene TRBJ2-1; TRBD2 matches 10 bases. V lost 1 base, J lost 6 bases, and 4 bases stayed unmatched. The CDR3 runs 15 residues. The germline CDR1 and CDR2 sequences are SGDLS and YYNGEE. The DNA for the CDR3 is TGTGCCAGCAGCGTATGGCCTAGCGGGAGCAATGAGCAGTTCTTC. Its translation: CASSVWPSGSNEQFF.